The 22 T cell receptor beta chains reported below all come from one sample, sequenced in a study of cytomegalovirus exposure and HLA in healthy donors. PCR used 60 Vbeta primers and 13 Jbeta primers. Generated by immunoSEQ multiplex PCR, the TCRdb table keeps only in-frame clones and is missing some. Of around 130,000 clones in the sample, 88% are singletons; the top ten hold 0.5% to 0.65%. Sequenced input: PBMCs. All receptors derive from a woman aged 40 to 50 in good health and CMV-seronegative.

Only a few counts were recorded for this clone. The chain is built from TRBV11-2 and TRBJ2-5, with 7 bases matching TRBD1. Germline V gene data show CDR1 as SGHAT and CDR2 as FQNNGV. With V trimmed by 1 base and J by 5 bases, 7 bases remained unmatched. The CDR3 extends over 15 amino acids. The CDR3 coding sequence is TGTGCCAGCAGCTTAGTTATGGGGACAGATGAGACCCAGTACTTC. Amino acids: CASSLVMGTDETQYF.

The J gene is TRBJ2-1, the V gene TRBV28; tentatively, D is TRBD2 (5 bases). Germline V gives CDR1 MDHEN, CDR2 SYDVKM. The CDR3 sequence is 18 residues long. Trimming cost V 7 bases and J 8 bases, with 30 bases left between them. The CDR3 region has the DNA TGTGCCAGCACCCCTTTCCCCGGGAAAACCCTTTTGATCCATGAGCAGTTCTTC. It codes for CASTPFPGKTLLIHEQFF. The full variable domain, rest sourced from reference TRBV28 and TRBJ2-1, is DVKVTQSSRYLVKRTGEKVFLECVQDMDHENMFWYRQDPGLGLRLIYFSYDVKMKEKGDIPEGYSVSREKKERFSLILESASTNQTSMYLCASTPFPGKTLLIHEQFFGPGTRLTVL.

The genes are TRBV2 and TRBJ2-7, with 7 bases aligning to TRBD2. The V and J ends lost 0 bases and 0 bases, in that order; junction bases with no gene match: 8. Germline V gene lookup returns CDR1 SNHLY and CDR2 FYNNEI. This CDR3 contains 17 residues. Here the CDR3 DNA reads TGTGCCAGCAGTGAAGCTCTCCTAGCGGCGAACTCCTACGAGCAGTACTTC. Residues: CASSEALLAANSYEQYF.

V gene TRBV11-3 combines with J gene TRBJ2-2; TRBD2 is a possible D gene (5 bases). Per germline, CDR1 SGHNT and CDR2 YENEEA. Deletions cut 7 bases from V and 7 bases from J, with 13 bases between. The CDR3 runs 13 residues. The CDR3 DNA sequence: TGTGCCAGCACCCCTACTAGGGACGGGGAGCTGTTTTTT. Translation gives CASTPTRDGELFF.

As for this clone: At one end the junction does not follow the germline gene, possibly because of a read error. This chain links TRBV7-9 with TRBJ2-2, with D perhaps TRBD1 (5 bases). This CDR3 region has 14 residues. From germline, CDR1 is SEHNR and CDR2 FQNEAQ (reference sequence). CDR3 DNA sequence: TGTTCCAGCAGCGTGGGGTCAGGGACCGGGGAGCTGTTTTTT. It specifies CSSSVGSGTGELFF.

The CDR3: CASSVVPGVSDTQYF. CDR3 DNA: TGTGCCAGCAGCGTAGTTCCGGGAGTCTCAGATACGCAGTATTTT. The V and J genes are TRBV9 and TRBJ2-3; the D gene is possibly TRBD2 (6 bases). V was pared by 0 bases and J by 4 bases, with 12 bases between. The CDR3 has 15 amino acids. The germline CDR1 and CDR2 sequences are SGDLS and YYNGEE.

This chain connects TRBV7-3 to TRBJ2-5; TRBD1 is a possible D gene (6 bases). The CDR3 totals 13 residues. Looked up from germline, CDR1 is SGHTA and CDR2 is FQGTGA. Trimming shortened V by 5 bases and J by 2 bases, and 9 bases separated the two germline ends. The CDR3 DNA follows: TGTGCCAGCAGCGCCGGACAGCAAGAGACCCAGTACTTC. Protein product: CASSAGQQETQYF.

This chain joins TRBV5-5 and TRBJ1-1; D remains unclear. Germline V gene data show CDR1 as SGHKS and CDR2 as YYEKEE (reference sequence). The CDR3 sequence is 13 residues long. Trimming shortened V by 0 bases and J by 4 bases, and 7 bases separated the two germline ends. CDR3 residues: CASSLAGSTEAFF. CDR3 coding DNA: TGTGCCAGCAGCTTGGCAGGAAGCACTGAAGCTTTCTTT.

This clone appeared a single time. The chain is built from TRBV28 and TRBJ1-2; 8 bases align to TRBD1. CDR3 length: 16 amino acids. Germline loops: CDR1 MDHEN, CDR2 SYDVKM. J lost 4 bases, V lost 2 bases, and 9 bases had no gene match. The CDR3 nucleotides are TGTGCCAGCAGTTTACCCCCCCCAGGGGGCGCCTATGGCTACACCTTC. This translates into CASSLPPPGGAYGYTF.

This chain uses TRBV11-3 with TRBJ2-5; the match to TRBD2 covers 9 bases. Germline trimming cut 0 bases from V and 4 bases from J; bases unmatched to any gene: 6. The germline V gene encodes CDR1 SGHNT and CDR2 YENEEA. The CDR3 is 16 amino acids. The CDR3 reads CASSLEGGRARETQYF. DNA of the CDR3: TGTGCCAGCAGCTTAGAGGGCGGGAGGGCCAGAGAGACCCAGTACTTC.

The chain couples TRBV5-1 to TRBJ2-5, with a weak D call TRBD2 (6 bases). The end of the DNA fits TRBJ2-7 better, so the J call may be wrong. This CDR3 has 14 amino acids. Germline lookup yields CDR1 SGHRS and CDR2 YFSETQ. This chain's CDR3 is CASSLKLASYEQYF. The CDR3 DNA sequence: TGCGCCAGCAGCTTGAAACTAGCTTCCTACGAGCAGTACTTC.

In its sample, this clone was seen once. This sequence joins TRBV5-1 and TRBJ2-1; D possibly corresponds to TRBD1 (7 bases). CDR1 and CDR2 from the germline V gene are SGHRS and YFSETQ. The CDR3 has 16 amino acids. V lost 4 bases, J lost 2 bases, and 16 bases lay in between. The CDR3 coding sequence is TGCGCCAGCAGCCCAGGGGGGACGGAAACCTACAATGAGCAGTTCTTC. Protein product: CASSPGGTETYNEQFF.

This sequence joins TRBV6-5 and TRBJ2-1; D might be TRBD2 (7 bases). The CDR3 consists of 13 residues. Trimming took 1 base from V and 12 from J, leaving 13 bases between them. The germline CDR1 and CDR2 sequences are MNHEY and SVGAGI. CDR3 coding DNA: TGTGCCAGCAGTTACTTCAGGGGCGGGAGGCAGTTCTTC. It specifies CASSYFRGGRQFF.

Regarding this clone: Mismatch with germline at one junction end may stem from a read error. The chain couples TRBV7-9 to TRBJ2-3, with 8 bases aligning to TRBD1. The germline V gene has CDR1 SEHNR and CDR2 FQNEAQ (reference sequence). This CDR3 spans 15 amino acids. CDR3 nucleotides: TGTTCCAGCAGCTCGGCGACAGGGGGCACAGATACGCAGTATTTT. Translating gives CSSSSATGGTDTQYF. The variable domain in full, with the rest retrieved from reference TRBV7-9 and TRBJ2-3, is DTGVSQNPRHKITKRGQNVTFRCDPISEHNRLYWYRQTLGQGPEFLTYFQNEAQLEKSRLLSDRFSAERPKGSFSTLEIQRTEQGDSAMYLCSSSSATGGTDTQYFGPGTRLTVL.

The chain uses TRBV7-8 and TRBJ1-2; a weak D match, TRBD1 (6 bases). The CDR3 is made up of 14 amino acids. Between the trimmed V and J ends, which lost 7 bases and 5 bases, there was a span of 17 bases. Germline assignment: CDR1 SGHVS and CDR2 FQNEAQ. The CDR3 DNA is TGTGCCAGCACCCCGGGGACAACTCTTTATGGCTACACCTTC. This gives the protein CASTPGTTLYGYTF.

The chain recombines TRBV9 with TRBJ2-1; 8 bases are a match to TRBD2. After removal of 0 bases from V and 3 bases from J, the junction contained 11 bases not matched to a gene. The CDR3 consists of 18 residues. Looked up from germline, CDR1 is SGDLS and CDR2 is YYNGEE. The CDR3 is CASSVVPSGSPLYNEQFF. In nucleotides, the CDR3 is TGTGCCAGCAGCGTAGTTCCTAGCGGGTCCCCCCTCTACAATGAGCAGTTCTTC.

The chain has TRBV2 and TRBJ2-1; 9 bases align to TRBD1. The CDR3 extends over 14 amino acids. After removal of 8 bases from V and 5 bases from J, the junction contained 7 bases not matched to a gene. Germline V gene data show CDR1 as SNHLY and CDR2 as FYNNEI. The CDR3 reads CASEGQGNNNEQFF. CDR3 DNA: TGTGCCAGCGAAGGACAGGGGAACAACAATGAGCAGTTCTTC.

This chain uses TRBV4-1 with TRBJ2-7; TRBD1 matches at 10 bases. The CDR3 runs 15 residues. Germline assignment: CDR1 MGHRA and CDR2 YSYEKL. V shed 3 bases and J 8 bases; nucleotides not matched to a gene: 10. In nucleotides, the CDR3 is TGCGCCAGCAGCCAGGCCGACAGGGGGCCTTACCAGCAGTACTTC. Its translation: CASSQADRGPYQQYF.

This sequence joins TRBV2 and TRBJ2-5; 7 nucleotides align to TRBD1. The end of the DNA is better explained by TRBJ2-7, so the J call may be wrong. From germline, CDR1 is SNHLY and CDR2 FYNNEI. The CDR3 runs 13 residues. CDR3 loop: CAGNRDRAYEQYF. The CDR3 DNA follows: TGTGCCGGAAACCGGGACAGAGCCTACGAGCAGTACTTC.

This chain connects TRBV5-4 to TRBJ2-1, with TRBD2 identical over 16 bases. This CDR3 is built from 17 residues. Germline assignment: CDR1 SGHNT and CDR2 YYREEE (reference sequence). V shed 4 bases, J shed 9 bases, and the junction held 10 bases outside the gene matches. In DNA form, the CDR3 reads TGTGCCAGCAGCAAATCCGGGACTAGCGGGAGGGCGAGTGAGCAGTTCTTC. This codes for CASSKSGTSGRASEQFF.

This clone was counted only a few times. The chain joins TRBV27 to TRBJ1-5; TRBD1 matches 9 bases. CDR3 length equals 16 residues. The trim removed 5 bases at V and 6 bases at J, leaving 11 bases unmatched. Germline V gives CDR1 MNHEY, CDR2 SMNVEV (reference sequence). CDR3 in DNA: TGTGCCAGCAGTCACGAGGGACAGGGAGCAAGTCAGCCCCAGCATTTT. This gives the protein CASSHEGQGASQPQHF.

This clone was observed a few times. The rearrangement joins TRBV10-3 to TRBJ1-1, with 8 bases that match TRBD1. CDR1 ENHRY and CDR2 SYGVKD come from the germline V gene. The ends lost 6 bases at V and 1 base at J; junction bases unmatched: 1. The CDR3 loop spans 13 amino acids. CDR3 in amino acids: CAISDRGNTEAFF. The CDR3 region has the DNA TGTGCCATCAGCGACAGGGGGAACACTGAAGCTTTCTTT.